This TCR beta chain was recorded in a study of blood T cell repertoires in COVID-19. The wider study: Donors in the United States, Italy and Spain gave samples during acute or convalescent COVID-19. The analysed material was cDNA or gDNA that came from T cells, B-cell-depleted T cells, or PBMCs.

Source study methods: Reference gene primer amplification yielded estimated nucleated cell counts. The method was immunoSEQ multiplex PCR; TCRdb's version includes in-frame clones alone and lacks a portion of them. The DNA gave D and trimming, while V, J and clone size come from that table. Of a few hundred thousand clones listed, around 88% are singletons. The V gene's germline CDR1 is SGHDT and CDR2 YYEEEE. V was clipped by 1 base and J by 3 bases, with 14 bases between them. This CDR3 is 15 amino acids long. Sample: peripheral blood. This chain links TRBV5-6 with TRBJ2-7, with D maybe TRBD1 (5 bases). This clonotype was sampled from a woman aged 30 to 39 who had recovered from COVID-19. The CDR3 protein is CASSLWPRQSYEQYF. The CDR3 DNA reads as TGTGCCAGCAGCTTGTGGCCTAGACAGAGCTACGAGCAGTACTTC.